This entry is about one T cell receptor beta chain. Its antigen is as yet unknown. These data come from a study of T cell responses to AZD1222 COVID-19 vaccine. Study-level background: Investigators merged groups given second doses at roughly 4 or roughly 12 weeks. Study-wide points: Researchers report vaccine-associated CD4 TCRs spanning spike, with dominance at 160-218 and 743-854. Only a handful of people who got AZD1222 tested seropositive at baseline.

Here immunoSEQ multiplex PCR was the method, and the copy in TCRdb shows in-frame clones only, minus some. The table records approximately 120,000 clones, around 92% of them present only once. The CDR3 runs 14 residues. V dropped 6 bases and J dropped 4 bases, with 13 bases sitting between them. CDR1 and CDR2 (germline): MNHEY, SVGAGI. The V gene is TRBV6-5, the J gene TRBJ1-5; tentative D call: TRBD1 (5 bases). The starting material was peripheral blood, obtained on day 0 of AZD1222 vaccination. This clonotype originated in an adult in good health. CDR3 in DNA: TGTGCCAGCAGCTACAGGAAAGGGAATCAGCCCCAGCATTTT. Its protein product is CASSYRKGNQPQHF.